This TCR beta chain was identified in a study of breast tumors, draining lymph nodes, adjacent tissues listed by TCRdb under 2016. Context from the whole study: The study compared TCR beta repertoires across tumor, adjacent nontumor tissue and axillary lymph nodes from breast cancer patients. The study aimed to assess the relationships and possible T-cell exchange between tumor, surrounding tissue and draining lymph node repertoires in human breast cancer. What the authors observed across the whole study: The data were considered consistent with the idea that most tumor T cells come from the lymph node and then expand in tumor tissue. In luminal-like breast cancer, tumor and nontumor tissue repertoires resembled each other significantly more than in basal-like breast cancer. Rather than being directly demonstrated, the conclusion that tumor T cells originate in lymph nodes was presented as consistent with a hypothesis. Tumor T-cell repertoires showed less diversity than lymph node repertoires and more diversity than nontumor tissue repertoires, and tumor T-cell repertoires showed preferential V and J gene usage.

The CDR3 runs 11 residues from the cysteine to the phenylalanine. The read is trimmed to its CDR3 DNA, 33 bases read in frame from base 1. The V end loses 8 bases and the J end loses 4 bases, and a stretch of 9 bases separates them. In the germline V gene, CDR1 corresponds to WSHSY and CDR2 to SAAADI. Lymph node samples came from the axillary draining lymph nodes of breast cancer patients. The sample holds many counts of this clonotype. What this receptor recognizes is not known. No base quality values were provided; no much bigger clone lies one nucleotide off. Sequenced using an Illumina HiSeq 2000. TCR beta chain libraries were generated by multiplex PCR amplification. The amplified TCR beta chain products were analyzed by high-throughput sequencing. Through fastp at Q25 and MiXCR, TCRdb rebuilt clones from the public reads, retaining in-frame beta chains. Rows with a matching CDR3 protein are joined into one entry that keeps the most common DNA and genes. This sample gives under 300,000 distinct CDR3 sequences in total; around 34% of them show up just once. The top ten hold approximately 3.7% of the sample.

The TCR was taken from a female donor with breast cancer. Some clones in this sample may be carry-over from other donors' samples. The chain uses TRBV10-2 and TRBJ2-7, with no confidently assigned D gene. Sequencing input: axillary lymph node tissue. The CDR3 sequence is CASGYSYEQYF. The bases read TGCGCCAGCGGGTATTCGTACGAGCAGTACTTC.